This paragraph reports one T cell receptor beta chain. No antigen is known for it. Sequenced by immunoSEQ multiplex PCR; TCRdb stores in-frame clones only, minus some. Of about 100,000 clones in the sample, around 93% were seen once. The CDR3 consists of 16 residues. Germline V CDR1 and CDR2: LNHDA, SQIVND (reference sequence). With V trimmed by 3 bases and J by 4 bases, 7 bases remained unmatched. The data were obtained in a study of PD-L1 blockade in urothelial cancer. Looking at the study overall: Patients initiated atezolizumab in the mid-2010s at 1,200 mg intravenously every 3 weeks. Blood drawn 3 weeks (second dose) and 6 weeks after treatment start was analyzed.

The study, taken as a whole, reports: Better progression-free and overall survival followed lower pretreatment blood clonality.

The chain uses TRBV19 and TRBJ2-1, with 9 bases matching TRBD2. This sample comprised PBMCs, obtained around atezolizumab (anti-PD-L1) treatment. The sequence derives from a woman older than 75 with urothelial cancer. CDR3 loop: CASSMVRLADYNEQFF. The CDR3 DNA reads TGTGCCAGTAGTATGGTACGACTAGCGGATTACAATGAGCAGTTCTTC.